This T cell receptor (beta chain) was recovered during a study of blood T cell repertoires in COVID-19. In the study overall: From T cells, B-cell-depleted T cells, or PBMCs came the material, which was cDNA or gDNA.

CDR3 size: 15 residues. V shed 3 bases and J 10 bases; nucleotides not matched to a gene: 10. The V gene's germline CDR1 is SGHTA and CDR2 FQGNSA. In the original workflow: Counts of nucleated cells, estimated from reference gene primer amplification, were obtained. The repertoire was sequenced with immunoSEQ multiplex PCR; TCRdb's copy has only in-frame clones and lacks some. Clonal size and the V and J genes are those of that table, whereas D and trimming came from the DNA. The sample shows approximately 300,000 clones, about 92% of them seen only once. Recovery among Cohort 3 donors was established by two negative PCRs, clearance, or symptom resolution.

The sequence came from a man aged 55 to 70 who had recovered from COVID-19. The sample was PBMCs or T cells enriched from blood (not recorded which). This chain uses TRBV7-2 with TRBJ2-1; TRBD1 agrees at 9 bases. The CDR3 sequence is CASSLTGTGLLEQFF. The CDR3 coding sequence is TGTGCCAGCAGCTTGACCGGGACAGGGTTATTAGAGCAGTTCTTC.